This section outlines one TCR beta chain sequence together with its context. The antigen is not known. The record originates from a study of cytomegalovirus exposure and HLA in healthy donors. The study, taken as a whole, reports: For most TCR beta V segments, an earlier analysis put the productive rate at about 87% or about 30% of the time.

Germline V lookup: CDR1 GTSNPN, CDR2 SVGIG (reference sequence). Trimming left V 7 bases short and J 4 bases short, with 14 bases between. The CDR3 totals 13 residues. PCR employed 60 Vbeta and 13 Jbeta primers. Assay used: immunoSEQ multiplex PCR; TCRdb lists only in-frame clones, some missing. The table shows about 200,000 clones, with around 80% occurring only once. This clonotype was obtained from a woman between 18 and 29 years old in good health and CMV-seronegative. The V and J genes are TRBV30 and TRBJ1-3, with D uncertain. Sequenced input: PBMCs. CDR3 sequence (DNA): TGTGCCTACCTCGCGGGCTACGGAAACACCATATATTTT. The encoded protein is CAYLAGYGNTIYF. The full variable domain, its missing parts supplied by reference TRBV30 and TRBJ1-3, is SQTIHQWPATLVQPVGSPLSLECTVEGTSNPNLYWYRQAAGRGLQLLFYSVGIGQISSEVPQNLSASRPQDRQFILSSKKLLLSDSGFYLCAYLAGYGNTIYFGEGSWLTVV.